This T cell receptor beta chain appears in the sequencing data of a study of T cells of healthy individuals (dated by TCRdb to between 2018 and 2020). Counted from cysteine to phenylalanine, this CDR3 has 15 amino acids. Here the CDR3 DNA is all that survives: 45 bases in frame from base 1. Ends trimmed: V by 3 bases, J by 9 bases; bases unmatched to a gene: 7. The germline V gene specifies SGDLS as CDR1 and YYNGEE as CDR2. The receptor library was made with 5' RACE. TCRdb shows the sequencer as Illumina MiSeq. TCRdb reworked the public reads: Q25 trimming with fastp, MiXCR clone assembly, productive beta chains retained. Each CDR3 protein appears once, grouped with its most common genes and DNA. This sample holds approximately 89,000 distinct CDR3 sequences; roughly 5% were observed only once. Together, the top ten hold around 6.9% of the sample. This clonotype was recorded at least ten times. No cognate antigen has been identified for it. Within one base of it there is no much larger clone, and no base qualities were kept.

Here the chain combines TRBV9 and TRBJ1-6; 9 of the junction bases match TRBD1. The sequence was obtained from a female donor in good health. This receptor carries the CDR3 CASSERDRELSPLHF. At the DNA level, the sequence is TGTGCCAGCAGCGAGAGGGACAGGGAACTTTCACCCCTCCACTTT.